These 5 T cell receptor beta chains share one sample of origin, sequenced in a study of monozygotic twins with inflammatory bowel disease. TCRdb reanalyzed the 5' RACE reads and collapses them to one entry per CDR3 protein, without DNA. This sample's table reports about 160,000 distinct CDR3 sequences. Sample: blood. The receptors originated from a human donor with ulcerative colitis or Crohn's disease, or a healthy co-twin of an affected twin (not recorded which).

V gene TRBV18 combines with J gene TRBJ1-1. Germline CDR1 and CDR2: KGHSH and LQKENI. The length of the CDR3 is 12 residues. The CDR3 here is CASSPVDTEAFF. Full variable domain (remainder filled in from reference TRBV18 and TRBJ1-1): NAGVMQNPRHLVRRRGQEARLRCSPMKGHSHVYWYRQLPEEGLKFMVYLQKENIIDESGMPKERFSAEFPKEGPSILRIQQVVRGDSAAYFCASSPVDTEAFFGQGTRLTVV.

This chain connects TRBV30 to TRBJ1-5; TCRdb outputs TRBD1, but without DNA this stays unchecked. This CDR3 region has 16 residues. The germline gives CDR1 GTSNPN, CDR2 SVGIG (reference sequence). The CDR3 here is CAAGQGALRSNQPQHF.

J is TRBJ2-3 and V is TRBV7-8; the TCRdb call, TRBD1, lacks DNA for checking. This CDR3 contains 15 residues. CDR1 SGHVS and CDR2 FQNEAQ come from the germline V gene. The CDR3 protein is CASSLGGQIPDTQYF.

The chain combines TRBV7-6 with TRBJ2-3; TCRdb calls TRBD1, which cannot be checked without DNA. This CDR3 spans 16 amino acids. The germline V gene encodes CDR1 SGHVS and CDR2 FNYEAQ. CDR3 loop: CASSSQGGQGTDTQYF.

This sequence joins TRBV14 and TRBJ2-7; lacking DNA, the TRBD1 call made by TCRdb goes unchecked. The V gene's germline CDR1 is SGHDN and CDR2 FVKESK. The CDR3 totals 17 residues. The CDR3 region is CASSQEAGTGFSYEQYF.